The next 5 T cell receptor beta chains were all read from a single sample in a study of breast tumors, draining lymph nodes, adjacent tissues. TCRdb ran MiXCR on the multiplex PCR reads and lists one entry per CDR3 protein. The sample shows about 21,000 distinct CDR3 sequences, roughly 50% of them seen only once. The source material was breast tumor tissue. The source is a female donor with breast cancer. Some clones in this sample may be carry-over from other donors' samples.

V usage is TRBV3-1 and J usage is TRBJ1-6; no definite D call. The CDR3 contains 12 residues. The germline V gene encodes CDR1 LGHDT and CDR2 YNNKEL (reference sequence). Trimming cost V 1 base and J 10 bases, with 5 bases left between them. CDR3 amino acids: CASSQGASPLHF. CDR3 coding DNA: TGTGCCAGCAGCCAAGGAGCCTCACCCCTCCACTTT.

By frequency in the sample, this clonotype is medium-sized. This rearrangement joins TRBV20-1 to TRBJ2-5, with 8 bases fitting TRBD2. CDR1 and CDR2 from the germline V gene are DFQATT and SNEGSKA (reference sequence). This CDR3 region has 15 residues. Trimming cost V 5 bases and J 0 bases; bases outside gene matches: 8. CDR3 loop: CSALNLLADQETQYF. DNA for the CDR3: TGCAGTGCTCTCAACCTACTAGCGGACCAAGAGACCCAGTACTTC.

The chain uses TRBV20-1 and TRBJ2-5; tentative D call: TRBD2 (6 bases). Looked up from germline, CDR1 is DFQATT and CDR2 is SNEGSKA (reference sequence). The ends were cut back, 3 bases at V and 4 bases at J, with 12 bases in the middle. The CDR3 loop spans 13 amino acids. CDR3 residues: CSASGSYRETQYF. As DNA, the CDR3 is TGCAGTGCTAGCGGGAGTTACCGAGAGACCCAGTACTTC.

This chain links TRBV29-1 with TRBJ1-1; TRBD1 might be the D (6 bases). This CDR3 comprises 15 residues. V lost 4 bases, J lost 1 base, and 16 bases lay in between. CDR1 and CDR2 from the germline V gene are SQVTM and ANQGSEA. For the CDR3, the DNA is TGCAGCGTTGTCGGACATTTACAGGGGAACACTGAAGCTTTCTTT. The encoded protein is CSVVGHLQGNTEAFF.

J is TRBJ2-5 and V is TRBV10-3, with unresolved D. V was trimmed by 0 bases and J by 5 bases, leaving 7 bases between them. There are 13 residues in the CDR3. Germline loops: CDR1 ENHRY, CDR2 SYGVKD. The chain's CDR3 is CAISESESETQYF. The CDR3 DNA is TGTGCCATCAGTGAGTCGGAGAGCGAGACCCAGTACTTC.